Below, one T cell receptor (beta chain) is given with its context. What it recognizes is unknown. This may arise from a read error, as a much more abundant clone is one base away. The data originate from a study of response to subunit inactivated influenza vaccine. TCRdb redid the calling of the RT-PCR reads with MiXCR, one entry per CDR3 protein. The sample records 500,000 or so distinct CDR3 sequences, around 9.9% being singletons. General observations from the study: The authors offered the suggestion that each seasonal influenza vaccination recruits few new T cells.

The clonotype was recovered from a man aged 45-65 years who received an inactivated influenza vaccine. This specimen consisted of PBMCs from blood, obtained roughly 48 days after vaccination.

DNA of the CDR3: TGTGCCAGCAGCCCACCACGTGGCCCCTACGAGCAGTACTTC. Amino acid sequence: CASSPPRGPYEQYF. V usage is TRBV7-2 and J usage is TRBJ2-7; D not resolved. V was pared by 5 bases and J by 2 bases, with 13 bases between. In germline, CDR1 is SGHTA, CDR2 FQGNSA. The CDR3 covers 14 residues.